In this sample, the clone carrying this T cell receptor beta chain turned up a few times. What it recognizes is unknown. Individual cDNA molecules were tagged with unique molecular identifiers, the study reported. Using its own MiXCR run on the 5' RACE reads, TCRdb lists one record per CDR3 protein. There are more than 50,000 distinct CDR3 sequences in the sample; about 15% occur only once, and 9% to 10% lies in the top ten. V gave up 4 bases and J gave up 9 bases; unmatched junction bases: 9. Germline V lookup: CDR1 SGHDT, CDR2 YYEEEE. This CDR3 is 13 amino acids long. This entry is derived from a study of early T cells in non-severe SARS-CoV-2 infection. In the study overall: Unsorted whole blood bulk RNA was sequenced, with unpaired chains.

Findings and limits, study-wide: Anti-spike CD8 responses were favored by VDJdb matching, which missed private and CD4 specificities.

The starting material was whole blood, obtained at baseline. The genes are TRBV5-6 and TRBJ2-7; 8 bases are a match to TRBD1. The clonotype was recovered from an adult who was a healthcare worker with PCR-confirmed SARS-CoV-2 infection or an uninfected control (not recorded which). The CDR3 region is CASSPTQGGRQYF. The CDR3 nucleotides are TGTGCCAGCAGCCCTACACAGGGGGGAAGGCAGTACTTC. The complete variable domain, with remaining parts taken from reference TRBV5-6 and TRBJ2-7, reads DAGVTQSPTHLIKTRGQQVTLRCSPKSGHDTVSWYQQALGQGPQFIFQYYEEEERQRGNFPDRFSGHQFPNYSSELNVNALLLGDSALYLCASSPTQGGRQYFGPGTRLTVT.